The rows below give T cell receptor beta chains drawn from one sample of a study of radiation and T cells in renal cell carcinoma. Assay: immunoSEQ multiplex PCR; the TCRdb copy retains only in-frame clones and omits some. The table has tens of thousands of clones, about 83% seen once. Specimen: blood, collected from a patient whose treatment included radiotherapy and nephrectomy. The receptors shown here come from a man aged 55 to 70 with renal cell carcinoma. CDR3s include the opening cysteine and the closing phenylalanine or tryptophan. The order of the fields is V gene, D gene, clone size, J gene, CDR3 protein, CDR3 DNA. D genes are given only for firm matches. Rows may omit the clone size; those that give it use once, few, many or a size class.

v_gene: TRBV7-9; d_gene: TRBD2; abundance: -; j_gene: TRBJ2-3; CDR3aa: CASSSKGTSGTTDTQYF; CDR3nt: TGTGCCAGCAGCTCAAAGGGGACTAGCGGGACCACAGATACGCAGTATTTT
v_gene: TRBV19; d_gene: TRBD2; abundance: -; j_gene: TRBJ2-1; CDR3aa: CASILAGGDEQFF; CDR3nt: TGTGCCAGTATCCTAGCGGGAGGGGATGAGCAGTTCTTC
v_gene: TRBV29-1; d_gene: TRBD1; abundance: -; j_gene: TRBJ2-4; CDR3aa: CSVVGTEKNIQYF; CDR3nt: TGCAGCGTTGTCGGGACAGAAAAAAACATTCAGTACTTC
v_gene: TRBV2; d_gene: -; abundance: -; j_gene: TRBJ2-5; CDR3aa: CASSENRIVVETQYF; CDR3nt: TGTGCCAGCAGTGAAAATCGAATAGTGGTTGAGACCCAGTACTTC
v_gene: TRBV6-6; d_gene: -; abundance: -; j_gene: TRBJ2-5; CDR3aa: CASSYREETQYF; CDR3nt: TGTGCCAGCAGTTACAGGGAAGAGACCCAGTACTTC
v_gene: TRBV11-3; d_gene: -; abundance: -; j_gene: TRBJ1-3; CDR3aa: CASSSSAGGTGNTIYF; CDR3nt: TGTGCCAGCAGCTCCAGCGCCGGGGGGACTGGAAACACCATATATTTT
v_gene: TRBV7-9; d_gene: -; abundance: few; j_gene: TRBJ2-2; CDR3aa: CASSFTGAGELFF; CDR3nt: TGTGCCAGCAGCTTTACTGGGGCCGGGGAGCTGTTTTTT
v_gene: TRBV7-2; d_gene: -; abundance: -; j_gene: TRBJ2-7; CDR3aa: CASSLQGLGEQYF; CDR3nt: TGTGCCAGCAGCCTCCAGGGGTTGGGCGAGCAGTACTTC
v_gene: TRBV13; d_gene: -; abundance: -; j_gene: TRBJ1-4; CDR3aa: CASSSQGFTNEKLFF; CDR3nt: TGTGCCAGCAGCTCGCAGGGCTTCACTAATGAAAAACTGTTTTTT
v_gene: TRBV6-5; d_gene: TRBD2; abundance: -; j_gene: TRBJ2-3; CDR3aa: CASGWGGAVDTQYF; CDR3nt: TGTGCCAGCGGTTGGGGGGGAGCGGTAGATACGCAGTATTTT
v_gene: TRBV7-2; d_gene: -; abundance: -; j_gene: TRBJ2-5; CDR3aa: CASSPTVLQETQYF; CDR3nt: TGTGCCAGCAGCCCGACAGTACTCCAAGAGACCCAGTACTTC
v_gene: TRBV19; d_gene: -; abundance: -; j_gene: TRBJ1-2; CDR3aa: CASRVRGDYGYTF; CDR3nt: TGTGCCAGTAGGGTTCGAGGGGACTATGGCTACACCTTC
v_gene: TRBV2; d_gene: TRBD1; abundance: -; j_gene: TRBJ1-2; CDR3aa: CASNPLLGGAGGYTF; CDR3nt: TGTGCCAGCAACCCCCTCTTAGGGGGCGCAGGAGGCTACACCTTC
v_gene: TRBV10-1; d_gene: TRBD2; abundance: -; j_gene: TRBJ2-3; CDR3aa: CASSESGQAGGPVTQYF; CDR3nt: TGCGCCAGCAGTGAGTCCGGGCAAGCGGGGGGGCCCGTTACGCAGTATTTT
v_gene: TRBV29-1; d_gene: TRBD1; abundance: -; j_gene: TRBJ1-6; CDR3aa: CSVSQTGGSNSPLHF; CDR3nt: TGCAGCGTTTCCCAGACAGGGGGCTCGAATTCACCCCTCCACTTT
v_gene: TRBV20-1; d_gene: TRBD1; abundance: -; j_gene: TRBJ1-2; CDR3aa: CSATGDYGYTF; CDR3nt: TGCAGTGCGACAGGGGACTATGGCTACACCTTC
v_gene: TRBV7-9; d_gene: TRBD1; abundance: -; j_gene: TRBJ2-3; CDR3aa: CASSWTGASTDTQYF; CDR3nt: TGTGCCAGCAGTTGGACAGGAGCGAGCACAGATACGCAGTATTTT
v_gene: TRBV20-1; d_gene: -; abundance: -; j_gene: TRBJ2-3; CDR3aa: CSARGTDTQYF; CDR3nt: TGCAGTGCTAGGGGCACAGATACGCAGTATTTT
v_gene: TRBV30; d_gene: -; abundance: few; j_gene: TRBJ1-1; CDR3aa: CAWSAYTEAFF; CDR3nt: TGTGCCTGGAGTGCCTACACTGAAGCTTTCTTT
v_gene: TRBV7-2; d_gene: TRBD1; abundance: -; j_gene: TRBJ1-6; CDR3aa: CASSFGDRGNSPLHF; CDR3nt: TGTGCCAGCAGCTTTGGGGACAGGGGGAATTCACCCCTCCACTTT
v_gene: TRBV19; d_gene: -; abundance: -; j_gene: TRBJ2-1; CDR3aa: CASSIAGSYNEQFF; CDR3nt: TGTGCCAGTAGTATCGCTGGGTCCTACAATGAGCAGTTCTTC
v_gene: TRBV4-1; d_gene: TRBD2; abundance: -; j_gene: TRBJ2-5; CDR3aa: CASSPGTSGTETQYF; CDR3nt: TGCGCCAGCAGCCCCGGGACTAGCGGGACAGAGACCCAGTACTTC
v_gene: TRBV5-1; d_gene: -; abundance: -; j_gene: TRBJ2-5; CDR3aa: CASSLRLREETQYF; CDR3nt: TGCGCCAGCAGCTTGCGCCTAAGGGAAGAGACCCAGTACTTC
v_gene: TRBV5-6; d_gene: -; abundance: -; j_gene: TRBJ1-5; CDR3aa: CASSLAGNSNQPQHF; CDR3nt: TGTGCCAGCAGCTTGGCTGGGAATAGCAATCAGCCCCAGCATTTT
v_gene: TRBV7-2; d_gene: -; abundance: -; j_gene: TRBJ1-1; CDR3aa: CASSFFLTEAFF; CDR3nt: TGTGCCAGCAGCTTTTTCCTCACTGAAGCTTTCTTT
v_gene: TRBV5-1; d_gene: TRBD2; abundance: -; j_gene: TRBJ2-1; CDR3aa: CASKLGGGAGGEQFF; CDR3nt: TGCGCCAGCAAACTCGGGGGCGGAGCGGGAGGAGAGCAGTTCTTC
v_gene: TRBV6-1; d_gene: TRBD2; abundance: once; j_gene: TRBJ2-2; CDR3aa: CASSATLGGFSEELFF; CDR3nt: TGTGCCAGCAGTGCCACATTGGGGGGGTTTTCAGAGGAGCTGTTTTTT
v_gene: TRBV9; d_gene: -; abundance: few; j_gene: TRBJ2-3; CDR3aa: CASNRGGDRSTQYF; CDR3nt: TGTGCCAGCAATAGGGGGGGAGATAGGAGTACGCAGTATTTT
v_gene: TRBV9; d_gene: -; abundance: -; j_gene: TRBJ1-2; CDR3aa: CASSALTGTLRDGYTF; CDR3nt: TGTGCCAGCAGCGCCTTGACCGGGACCCTACGGGATGGCTACACCTTC
v_gene: TRBV5-6; d_gene: TRBD1; abundance: -; j_gene: TRBJ2-3; CDR3aa: CASSAGTAADTQYF; CDR3nt: TGTGCCAGCAGCGCAGGGACAGCGGCAGATACGCAGTATTTT
v_gene: TRBV10-3; d_gene: -; abundance: -; j_gene: TRBJ2-1; CDR3aa: CAIRAEMSEQFF; CDR3nt: TGTGCCATCAGAGCAGAAATGAGTGAGCAGTTCTTC
v_gene: TRBV5-4; d_gene: TRBD2; abundance: few; j_gene: TRBJ2-5; CDR3aa: CASSFLAGGPQETQYF; CDR3nt: TGTGCCAGCAGCTTCCTAGCGGGGGGGCCTCAAGAGACCCAGTACTTC
v_gene: TRBV11-2; d_gene: TRBD1; abundance: -; j_gene: TRBJ2-7; CDR3aa: CASSSSDRLSYEQYF; CDR3nt: TGTGCCAGCAGCTCCTCGGACAGGCTCTCCTACGAGCAGTACTTC
v_gene: TRBV2; d_gene: -; abundance: -; j_gene: TRBJ2-2; CDR3aa: CASSGAGELFF; CDR3nt: TGTGCCAGCAGTGGGGCCGGGGAGCTGTTTTTT
v_gene: TRBV7-8; d_gene: -; abundance: -; j_gene: TRBJ1-5; CDR3aa: CASSLARRANQPQHF; CDR3nt: TGTGCCAGCAGCTTAGCTCGGCGGGCCAATCAGCCCCAGCATTTT
v_gene: TRBV25-1; d_gene: TRBD1; abundance: -; j_gene: TRBJ1-6; CDR3aa: CASSHTGGADSPLHF; CDR3nt: TGTGCCAGCAGCCACACAGGGGGCGCTGATTCACCCCTCCACTTT
v_gene: TRBV19; d_gene: TRBD1; abundance: -; j_gene: TRBJ1-1; CDR3aa: CASSIGGDRFKYF; CDR3nt: TGTGCCAGTAGTATTGGGGGGGACAGATTCAAATACTTT
v_gene: TRBV7-3; d_gene: TRBD2; abundance: -; j_gene: TRBJ2-1; CDR3aa: CASSIGAQREYEQFF; CDR3nt: TGTGCCAGCAGCATAGGGGCCCAGCGGGAGTATGAGCAGTTCTTC
v_gene: TRBV7-9; d_gene: TRBD2; abundance: -; j_gene: TRBJ2-2; CDR3aa: CASTTLGSGRGRGTGELFF; CDR3nt: TGTGCCAGCACCACCTTGGGGAGCGGGAGAGGTCGAGGAACCGGGGAGCTGTTTTTT
v_gene: TRBV9; d_gene: TRBD2; abundance: -; j_gene: TRBJ2-3; CDR3aa: CASSVAGGNTDTQYF; CDR3nt: TGTGCCAGCAGCGTAGCGGGAGGGAACACAGATACGCAGTATTTT
v_gene: TRBV18; d_gene: -; abundance: -; j_gene: TRBJ1-2; CDR3aa: CASSPAENYGYTF; CDR3nt: TGTGCCAGCTCACCAGCGGAAAACTATGGCTACACCTTC